This entry features one T cell receptor beta chain sequence. Its antigen is still unknown. No base quality information exists; no much larger clone differs at one position. According to the study, the label for this sample's time point signals: blood 4 weeks post-SBRT, at nephrectomy. The treatment or condition label corresponds to: 15 Gy SBRT to primary tumor, nephrectomy 4 weeks later. Samples came from a clinical trial, in which primary renal cell carcinomas received 15 Gy stereotactic body radiation therapy followed by nephrectomy 4 weeks later. To follow tumor-enriched clonotypes, peripheral blood was collected serially from radiation-treated patients at baseline and again at 2 weeks and 4 weeks after SBRT. Every patient had renal cell carcinoma of clear cell pathology. Genomic DNA for TCR sequencing was prepared using the QIAamp DNA Blood Mini Kit (Qiagen). The analyses included only samples that passed all quality control checks.

This entry is derived from a study of radiation and T cells in renal cell carcinoma (dated by TCRdb to the early 2020s). For context, the study as a whole: TCR beta sequencing covered some 55 samples in total, comprising approximately 26 tumors and approximately 27 peripheral blood samples. The final blood draw was performed at 4 weeks after radiation, at the same time as nephrectomy. Across all 50 or so samples, 4 million or so unique CDR3 nucleotide sequences encoding about 2.4 million unique CDR3 amino acid sequences were identified. Findings and caveats that apply to the study as a whole: Because no pretreatment tumor biopsies were available, whether clonotypes were present in the tumor at baseline could not be determined. Dynamics of the blood repertoire were not tracked past 4 weeks after treatment. In blood, the top tumor clonotypes increased from baseline to 2 weeks after radiation and then shrank by 4 weeks, which suggests a temporary expansion of tumor-resident clones. The single-armed trial design could not address effects of radiation dose or scheduling on the TCR repertoire.

TCR beta libraries were generated from genomic DNA with the immunoSEQ kit, following the manufacturer's recommendations. Library preparation used a first multiplex PCR with proprietary primers, then a second PCR adding unique barcodes, with bead cleanups after each round. Each sample batch included a kit-provided positive control reaction and a negative control reaction. The final libraries were assessed on an Agilent 4200 TapeStation D1000 ScreenTape, pooled by volume, and quantified by qPCR. Sequencing ran on an Illumina NextSeq500 with a MidOutput 150-cycle cartridge, using 156 Read1 and 15 Index1 cycles with kit custom primers. The pooled library was loaded at around 1 pM, and about 21% PhiX control was spiked in. As for how the authors treated the data: Vendor-processed data were analyzed in R, with a clonotype defined as all T cells sharing the same CDR3 nucleotide sequence. In the clone abundance analyses, frequencies were normalized to the 10,000 most abundant clones in each sample. Public T cell clones, which averaged fewer than five per sample, were removed prior to analysis. Tumor-enriched and baseline blood-enriched clonotypes were defined by at least a 32-fold difference in abundance between compartments. A beta-binomial differential abundance model was used to identify clonotypes that expanded or contracted between blood time points. Similarity between tumor and blood repertoires was quantified using the Baroni-Urbani and Buser coefficient, and groups were compared with two-tailed Wilcoxon tests in R. Drawn from immuneACCESS, this table holds only the in-frame rearrangements with V and J called that TCRdb kept. Clones are partly lost; checked studies trace under half to an unresolved V gene and leave the rest unexplained. V and J calls and clone size follow that table, whereas D and trimming were derived from the DNA. The sample table records over 60,000 clones; 83% of these occur just once. More than 2% of the sample comes from the top ten.

The sequencing here drew on blood, taken from a patient whose treatment included radiotherapy and nephrectomy. The sequence was obtained from a woman between 55 and 75 years old with renal cell carcinoma.

The sequence in DNA is TGTGCCAGCAGCAAACCGGGACAGGCCGACACTGAAGCTTTCTTT. Its product reads: CASSKPGQADTEAFF. The chain uses TRBV21-1 and TRBJ1-1; the table calls TRBD1, which could not be checked here. TRBV21-1 is a recognized pseudogene. From cysteine to phenylalanine, the CDR3 is 15 amino acids long. Only the CDR3 DNA stays, 45 bases, in frame from base 1.